The 31 T cell receptor beta chains below were found in one sample sequenced in a study of CD8 T cells in ankylosing spondylitis. TCRdb reprocessed the 5' RACE reads with MiXCR, giving one entry per CDR3 protein. The sample holds about 300,000 distinct CDR3 sequences, around 10% seen once. The sequencing sample was made of blood, either unsorted or a sorted T cell fraction (not recorded which). The receptors come from a female donor with ankylosing spondylitis or in good health (not recorded which).

This clonotype was seen repeatedly, ten times or more. V is TRBV29-1 and J is TRBJ2-3, with TRBD2 matching over 13 bases. The junction had 8 bases not matched to a gene; V was cut back by 8 bases and J by 0 bases. CDR1 and CDR2 (germline): SQVTM, ANQGSEA. The CDR3 runs to 16 residues. Written as DNA, the CDR3 is TGCAGCATCGCCGGGACTAGCGGGGATAGCACAGATACGCAGTATTTT. Translating gives CSIAGTSGDSTDTQYF.

This clonotype was counted at least ten times. The chain joins TRBV29-1 to TRBJ2-7; weak D call: TRBD1 (6 bases). Germline-derived CDR1 and CDR2 are SQVTM and ANQGSEA. The CDR3 runs to 11 residues. The CDR3 nucleotides are TGCAGAGACAGGAGAATAGACGAGCAGTACTTC. It codes for CRDRRIDEQYF.

Comments on this clonotype: With a much larger clone just one base away, this may be a read error. This rearrangement joins TRBV6-2 or TRBV6-3 to TRBJ1-1, with 7 nucleotides matching TRBD1. The CDR3 is 14 residues long. Looked up from germline, CDR1 is MNHEY and CDR2 is SVGEGT. V trimming: 6 bases; J trimming: 3 bases; junction bases outside the gene matches: 7. The CDR3 region has the DNA TGTGCCAGCAGGGACACAGGGGCGGACACTGAAGCTTTCTTT. The encoded protein is CASRDTGADTEAFF.

This clonotype has ten or more counts. The rearrangement uses TRBV20-1 and TRBJ1-1, with D possibly TRBD1 on 5 matching bases. The CDR3 totals 13 residues. CDR1 is DFQATT, CDR2 SNEGSKA, per germline (reference sequence). V was shortened by 1 base and J by 6 bases, with 12 bases between the two germline ends. The chain's CDR3 is CSARGSGGAEAFF. As DNA, the CDR3 is TGCAGTGCTAGAGGGTCGGGGGGAGCTGAAGCTTTCTTT.

The chain uses TRBV6-2 or TRBV6-3 and TRBJ2-2, with D tentatively TRBD1 (5 bases). The CDR3 consists of 16 residues. Looked up from germline, CDR1 is MNHEY and CDR2 is SVGEGT. Trimming took 8 bases from V and 1 from J, leaving 17 bases between them. DNA of the CDR3: TGTGCCAGCGAATCTTACGAAAGGGGGAACACCGGGGAGCTGTTTTTT. Translated, it gives CASESYERGNTGELFF.

V is TRBV5-6 and J is TRBJ1-3; D not certain. The V gene lost 4 bases and the J gene lost 0 bases, with 14 bases spanning the gap. Per the germline V gene, CDR1 is SGHDT and CDR2 is YYEEEE. This CDR3 spans 16 amino acids. The DNA for the CDR3 is TGTGCCAGCAGCCCAGCTCCAGGATTCTCTGGAAACACCATATATTTT. Encoded protein: CASSPAPGFSGNTIYF. Complete variable domain (other parts from reference TRBV5-6 and TRBJ1-3): DAGVTQSPTHLIKTRGQQVTLRCSPKSGHDTVSWYQQALGQGPQFIFQYYEEEERQRGNFPDRFSGHQFPNYSSELNVNALLLGDSALYLCASSPAPGFSGNTIYFGEGSWLTVV.

This clonotype has a count of ten or more. Compared with germline, one end of the junction differs, possibly owing to a read error. The genes are TRBV7-8 and TRBJ2-3; D unclear. This CDR3 is built from 13 residues. Germline lookup yields CDR1 SGHVS and CDR2 FQNEAQ. The CDR3 sequence is CASSSTWVPPSDF. Here the CDR3 DNA reads TGTGCCAGCAGCTCCACCTGGGTGCCCCCCTCGGATTTT.

The table lists this clonotype with a few counts. This chain links TRBV7-9 with TRBJ1-5; 9 bases map to TRBD1. Germline lookup yields CDR1 SEHNR and CDR2 FQNEAQ (reference sequence). Unmatched junction bases numbered 4, after V lost 4 bases and J lost 0 bases. CDR3 length: 16 amino acids. CDR3 region: CASSSQGALSNQPQHF. The CDR3 DNA follows: TGTGCCAGCAGCTCACAGGGGGCTCTTAGCAATCAGCCCCAGCATTTT.

This clonotype was seen repeatedly, ten times or more. The chain uses TRBV29-1 and TRBJ2-1; 11 bases map to TRBD2. Germline V gives CDR1 SQVTM, CDR2 ANQGSEA. The junction had 10 bases not matched to a gene; V was cut back by 2 bases and J by 10 bases. The length of the CDR3 is 15 residues. The CDR3 DNA sequence: TGCAGCGTTGAACTAGGGACTAGCGGTCCTCTCGAGCAGTTCTTC. The encoded protein is CSVELGTSGPLEQFF.

The table lists this clonotype with many counts. The rearrangement uses TRBV30 and TRBJ2-2; D remains ambiguous. The CDR3 length is 14 residues. V was cut by 0 bases and J by 3 bases, with 8 bases left in between. The germline gives CDR1 GTSNPN, CDR2 SVGIG (reference sequence). This chain's CDR3 is CAWSVNADTGELFF. For the CDR3, the DNA is TGTGCCTGGAGTGTAAACGCGGACACCGGGGAGCTGTTTTTT.

The rearrangement joins TRBV15 to TRBJ1-5; possible D gene TRBD1, 5 bases. From germline, CDR1 is LNHNV and CDR2 YYDKDF (reference sequence). The CDR3 sequence is 8 residues long. The CDR3 nucleotides read TGTGTCTTCTTGGGGGAGCATTTT. The encoded protein is CVFLGEHF.

This clonotype was detected many times. The gene calls are TRBV29-1 and TRBJ2-1; 7 nucleotides line up with TRBD2. This CDR3 region has 15 residues. Germline V gene sequence: CDR1 SQVTM, CDR2 ANQGSEA. Trimming at V came to 6 bases and at J to 6 bases, leaving 14 bases not matched to a gene. This CDR3 is CSVNRPLLASNEQFF. In DNA form, the CDR3 reads TGCAGCGTCAACCGCCCCCTACTAGCGAGCAATGAGCAGTTCTTC.

Many counts were recorded for this clonotype. The chain carries TRBV18 and TRBJ1-5; maybe TRBD1 (6 bases). Trimming removed 3 bases at V and 1 base at J, with 19 bases between. This CDR3 has 18 residues. CDR1 and CDR2 from the germline V gene are KGHSH and LQKENI. Here the CDR3 DNA reads TGTGCCAGCTCACCTGATACGACCGCCGGGACAAGCAATCAGCCCCAGCATTTT. Translated, it gives CASSPDTTAGTSNQPQHF.

The rearrangement joins TRBV5-8 to TRBJ2-5; 8 bases map to TRBD2. Germline values: CDR1 SGHTS, CDR2 YDEGEE. CDR3 length: 16 residues. V lost 6 bases to trimming and J lost 1 base; unmatched junction nucleotides: 11. CDR3: CASTPYAGGPQETQYF. The CDR3 DNA sequence: TGTGCCAGCACACCTTATGCGGGAGGTCCCCAAGAGACCCAGTACTTC.

This clonotype was seen a handful of times. The chain is built from TRBV20-1 and TRBJ1-6; D remains ambiguous. There are 13 residues in the CDR3. Between the trimmed V and J ends, which lost 4 bases and 7 bases, there was a span of 11 bases. CDR1 is DFQATT, CDR2 SNEGSKA, per germline (reference sequence). The CDR3 DNA sequence: TGCAGTGCTAACGTGGCCCGGAATTCACCCCTCCACTTT. Encoded protein: CSANVARNSPLHF.

This clonotype was counted ten times or more. J is TRBJ2-5 and V is TRBV20-1; D call uncertain. Germline V gene data show CDR1 as DFQATT and CDR2 as SNEGSKA (reference sequence). The V end was cut by 0 bases, the J end by 5 bases, with 10 bases between. The CDR3 covers 13 residues. The CDR3 DNA reads TGCAGTGCTAGAGACACGGCCTGGGAGACCCAGTACTTC. Encoded protein: CSARDTAWETQYF.

The chain combines TRBV18 with TRBJ1-4; 8 bases map to TRBD1. Germline V gives CDR1 KGHSH, CDR2 LQKENI. CDR3 size: 14 residues. With 4 bases clipped from V and 8 bases from J, the junction kept 6 bases outside the gene matches. CDR3 loop: CASSRGQGNEKLFF. The CDR3 bases are TGTGCCAGCTCACGCGGACAGGGCAACGAAAAACTGTTTTTT.

This clonotype showed up many times. The junction differs from germline at one of its ends, possibly a read error. This chain uses TRBV20-1 with TRBJ2-4; 8 bases match TRBD2. The CDR3 has 14 residues. Germline assignment: CDR1 DFQATT and CDR2 SNEGSKA (reference sequence). CDR3 DNA sequence: TGCAGTGCAAGAGCGGGAGCCGCCAAAAACATTCAGTACTTC. Residues: CSARAGAAKNIQYF.

This sequence joins TRBV20-1 and TRBJ2-7; D is ambiguous. With 3 bases removed from V and 0 bases from J, the gap between germline ends came to 9 bases. The CDR3 has 13 residues. Germline assignment: CDR1 DFQATT and CDR2 SNEGSKA (reference sequence). The CDR3 sequence: CSASLASSYEQYF. As DNA, the CDR3 is TGCAGTGCTAGCTTGGCTTCCTCCTACGAGCAGTACTTC.

This clonotype was counted many times. The chain recombines TRBV20-1 with TRBJ1-1; tentative D call: TRBD1 (6 bases). Trimming took off 0 bases at V and 2 bases at J, with 13 bases between the two ends. The CDR3 runs to 15 residues. In germline, CDR1 is DFQATT, CDR2 SNEGSKA (reference sequence). The CDR3 here is CSARDPGVTNTEAFF. As DNA, the CDR3 is TGCAGTGCTAGAGATCCAGGGGTTACTAACACTGAAGCTTTCTTT.

The table lists this clonotype with a few counts. V and J are TRBV4-1 and TRBJ1-4; 7 nucleotides line up with TRBD1. The length of the CDR3 is 15 residues. Trimming at V came to 2 bases and at J to 3 bases, leaving 3 bases not matched to a gene. CDR1 and CDR2 (germline): MGHRA, YSYEKL. In nucleotides, the CDR3 is TGCGCCAGCAGCCAAATAGGACAGGCTAATGAAAAACTGTTTTTT. This sequence encodes CASSQIGQANEKLFF.

This clonotype appeared a few times. The V call is TRBV12-3 or TRBV12-4, the J call TRBJ2-2; possibly TRBD2 for D (5 bases). The CDR3 length is 12 residues. Trimming removed 8 bases at V and 7 bases at J, with 11 bases between. The DNA for the CDR3 is TGTGCCAGCCGGTTAGCGAGCGGGGAGCTGTTTTTT. Translated: CASRLASGELFF.

This clonotype was observed many times. The genes are TRBV20-1 and TRBJ2-7; the match to TRBD2 covers 11 bases. CDR1 and CDR2 (germline): DFQATT, SNEGSKA (reference sequence). The CDR3 totals 15 residues. The CDR3 spells CGGLAGGVYPYEQYF. The CDR3 nucleotides are TGCGGGGGGCTAGCGGGAGGTGTTTACCCCTACGAGCAGTACTTC.

This clonotype was counted between two and nine times. This chain uses TRBV6-1 with TRBJ1-5; 7 bases agree with TRBD1. Looked up from germline, CDR1 is MNHNS and CDR2 is SASEGT. The CDR3 is 13 residues long. V gave up 5 bases and J gave up 7 bases; unmatched junction bases: 5. CDR3 coding DNA: TGTGCCAGCAGTCCCCTAGGGGGCCAGCCCCAGCATTTT. The encoded protein is CASSPLGGQPQHF.

This clonotype has ten or more counts. The gene calls are TRBV10-3 and TRBJ2-7, with D tentatively TRBD2 (6 bases). Trimming removed 6 bases at V and 4 bases at J, with 16 bases between. The germline CDR1 and CDR2 sequences are ENHRY and SYGVKD. CDR3 length: 14 residues. This chain's CDR3 is CAIRGGIQSYEQYF. The CDR3 region has the DNA TGTGCCATCAGAGGAGGGATCCAATCTTACGAGCAGTACTTC.

This clonotype came up many times. The chain carries TRBV11-1 and TRBJ2-2; D possibly matches TRBD1 or TRBD2 (5 bases each). The germline V gene has CDR1 SGHAT and CDR2 FQDESV (reference sequence). The CDR3 has 17 residues. Trimming shortened V by 6 bases and J by 0 bases, and 17 bases separated the two germline ends. This CDR3 is CASSPGTWDPNTGELFF. Written as DNA, the CDR3 is TGTGCCAGCAGTCCCGGAACCTGGGACCCGAACACCGGGGAGCTGTTTTTT.

The CDR3 protein is CASSTGGFGETQYF. In DNA form, the CDR3 reads TGTGCCAGCAGTACAGGGGGATTCGGAGAGACCCAGTACTTC. The chain uses TRBV28 and TRBJ2-5; 8 nucleotides line up with TRBD1. CDR1 MDHEN and CDR2 SYDVKM come from the germline V gene. Trimming took 5 bases from V and 4 from J; bases not matched to a gene: 6. This CDR3 contains 14 residues.

Points on this clonotype: This could be a read error, since a much larger clone is one nucleotide away. The V and J genes are TRBV20-1 and TRBJ2-7; 7 bases align to TRBD1. From germline, CDR1 is DFQATT and CDR2 SNEGSKA (reference sequence). The CDR3 is 14 amino acids. The chain's CDR3 is CSARPGQLNYEQSF. The CDR3 nucleotides read TGCAGTGCTAGACCGGGACAGCTAAACTACGAGCAGTCCTTC.

Only a few counts were recorded for this clonotype. The rearrangement uses TRBV5-1 and TRBJ2-3; 9 positions match TRBD2. Germline CDR1 reads SGHRS; CDR2 reads YFSETQ. V lost 5 bases, J lost 2 bases, and 6 bases stayed unmatched. The CDR3 spans 15 residues. The CDR3 sequence is CASRLAGHLTDTQYF. Here the CDR3 DNA reads TGCGCCAGCAGGCTAGCGGGACATCTCACAGATACGCAGTATTTT.

This clonotype has ten or more counts. The chain is built from TRBV10-3 and TRBJ2-7; D may be TRBD1 or TRBD2 (5 bases each). CDR1 and CDR2 from the germline V gene are ENHRY and SYGVKD. The CDR3 has 17 residues. V was shortened by 2 bases and J by 0 bases, with 17 bases between the two germline ends. CDR3 sequence: CAISETFTSGPSYEQYF. CDR3 in DNA: TGTGCCATCAGTGAGACCTTTACTTCGGGGCCCTCCTACGAGCAGTACTTC.

The genes are TRBV5-1 and TRBJ1-1, with 8 bases aligning to TRBD1. With V trimmed by 4 bases and J by 2 bases, 7 bases remained unmatched. The CDR3 has 15 amino acids. Germline lookup yields CDR1 SGHRS and CDR2 YFSETQ. This CDR3 reads CASSRSTGGNTEAFF. The CDR3, as DNA: TGCGCCAGCAGCCGATCTACAGGGGGAAACACTGAAGCTTTCTTT.